This T cell receptor (beta chain) was documented in a study of T cells in Graves' hyperthyroidism and ophthalmopathy. TCR beta CDR3 regions were amplified from RNA. When the TCR CDR3 underwent first-round RT-PCR, the HTBI primer set was used. MiXCR, applied by TCRdb to the multiplex PCR reads, yields one record per CDR3 protein. Of 300,000 to 450,000 distinct CDR3 sequences listed, about 17% are singletons. Among the patients, aged 18 to 65, hyperthyroidism was newly diagnosed and had lasted under 2 months. The study left out patients who had uncontrolled infection, other autoimmune disease, pregnancy or lactation. Thyroid ultrasound and orbital computed tomography, with clinical symptoms and serum thyroxine and TRAb, informed diagnoses. The PBMCs were taken from under 12 ml of fresh peripheral blood. Trimming removed 6 bases from V and 5 bases from J; junction bases left unmatched: 3. Germline lookup yields CDR1 MNHEY and CDR2 SMNVEV (reference sequence). The CDR3 totals 14 residues.

This receptor was obtained from a woman aged 25-40 years with Graves' hyperthyroidism that later progressed to Graves' ophthalmopathy. The chain carries TRBV27 and TRBJ2-1; TRBD2 matches 11 bases. The source material was blood. CDR3: CASRSSGGNNEQFF. CDR3 nucleotides: TGTGCCAGCAGGTCTAGCGGGGGGAACAATGAGCAGTTCTTC.